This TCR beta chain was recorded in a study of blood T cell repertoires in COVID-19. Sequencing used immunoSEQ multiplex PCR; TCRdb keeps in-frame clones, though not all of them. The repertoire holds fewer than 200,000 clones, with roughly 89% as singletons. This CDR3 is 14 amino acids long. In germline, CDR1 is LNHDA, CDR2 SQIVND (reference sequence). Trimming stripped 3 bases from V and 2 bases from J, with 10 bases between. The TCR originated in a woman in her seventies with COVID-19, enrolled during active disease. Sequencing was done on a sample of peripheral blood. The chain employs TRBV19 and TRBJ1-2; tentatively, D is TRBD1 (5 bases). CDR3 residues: CASSIQGLNYGYTF. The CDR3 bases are TGTGCCAGTAGTATTCAGGGTCTCAACTATGGCTACACCTTC.